This T cell receptor beta chain was recorded in a study of T cell repertoires in cytomegalovirus infection. Overall study context: HLA-C-restricted CMV epitopes, recently identified, and well-studied HLA-B-restricted ones were used by the study. Through public TCR beta signatures, both CMV infection and matching HLA type were indicated.

One entry per CDR3 protein results from TCRdb running MiXCR on the reads. The data hold about 140,000 distinct CDR3 sequences, with approximately 30% observed a single time. General observations from the study: Across the ex vivo response, the dominant clonotypes were HLA-C-restricted CMV-specific TCR beta clonotypes. Identification of carriers of CMV plus the relevant HLA was performed using cumulative public TCR beta family frequency.

CDR1 and CDR2 (germline): SNHLY, FYNNEI. V shed 2 bases and J shed 5 bases, with 4 bases lying between them. The CDR3 is 13 amino acids. In regard to this clonotype: The antigen is unknown.

This sequence originates from a human donor in good health (CMV status not recorded). Some clones in this sample may be carry-over from other donors' samples. Sequenced here: CD8+ T cells from cultured PBMCs, sampled from culture after CMV antigen stimulation. This chain uses TRBV2 with TRBJ1-6; no firm D call. CDR3 protein: CASSEQNNSPLHF. The CDR3 DNA follows: TGTGCCAGCAGTGAACAGAATAATTCACCCCTCCACTTT.